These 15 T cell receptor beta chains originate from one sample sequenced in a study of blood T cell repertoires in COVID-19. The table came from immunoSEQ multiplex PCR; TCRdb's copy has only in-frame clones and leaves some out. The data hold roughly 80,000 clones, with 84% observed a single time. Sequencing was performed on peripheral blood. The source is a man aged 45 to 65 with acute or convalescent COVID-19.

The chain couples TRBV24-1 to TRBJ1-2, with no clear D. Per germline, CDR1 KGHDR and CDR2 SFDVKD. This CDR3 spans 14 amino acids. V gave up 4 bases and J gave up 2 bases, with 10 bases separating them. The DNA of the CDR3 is TGTGCCACCAGTGACAGCGGACGGAACTATGGCTACACCTTC. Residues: CATSDSGRNYGYTF.

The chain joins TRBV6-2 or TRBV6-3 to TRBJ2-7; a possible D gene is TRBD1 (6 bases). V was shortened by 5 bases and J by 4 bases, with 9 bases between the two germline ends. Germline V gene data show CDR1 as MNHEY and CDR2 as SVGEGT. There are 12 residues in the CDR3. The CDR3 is CASSLQGYEQYF. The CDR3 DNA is TGTGCCAGCAGTCTCCAGGGGTACGAGCAGTACTTC.

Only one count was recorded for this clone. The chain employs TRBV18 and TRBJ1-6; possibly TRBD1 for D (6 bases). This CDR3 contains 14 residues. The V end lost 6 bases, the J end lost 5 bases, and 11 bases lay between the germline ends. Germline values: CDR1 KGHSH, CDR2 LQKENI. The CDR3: CASSATGDNSPLHF. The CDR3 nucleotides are TGTGCCAGCTCCGCGACAGGCGATAATTCACCCCTCCACTTT.

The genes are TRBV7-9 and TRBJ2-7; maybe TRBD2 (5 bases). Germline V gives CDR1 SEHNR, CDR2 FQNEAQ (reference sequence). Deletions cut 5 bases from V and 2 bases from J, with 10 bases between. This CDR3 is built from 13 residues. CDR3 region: CASSLTSPYEQYF. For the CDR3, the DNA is TGTGCCAGCAGCCTTACTAGTCCCTACGAGCAGTACTTC.

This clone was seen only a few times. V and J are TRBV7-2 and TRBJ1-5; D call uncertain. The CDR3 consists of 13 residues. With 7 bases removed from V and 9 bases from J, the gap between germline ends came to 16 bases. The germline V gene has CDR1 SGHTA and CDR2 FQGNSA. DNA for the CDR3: TGTGCCAGCAACCCGGAGGGCGGTGGGCCCCAGCATTTT. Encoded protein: CASNPEGGGPQHF. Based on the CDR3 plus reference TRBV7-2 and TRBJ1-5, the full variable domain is GAGVSQSPSNKVTEKGKDVELRCDPISGHTALYWYRQSLGQGLEFLIYFQGNSAPDKSGLPSDRFSAERTGGSVSTLTIQRTQQEDSAVYLCASNPEGGGPQHFGDGTRLSIL.

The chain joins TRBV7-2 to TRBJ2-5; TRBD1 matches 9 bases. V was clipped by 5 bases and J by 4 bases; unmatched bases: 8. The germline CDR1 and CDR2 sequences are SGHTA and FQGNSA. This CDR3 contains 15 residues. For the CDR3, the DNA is TGTGCCAGCAGCGGCAACAGGGGGCGCGGAGAGACCCAGTACTTC. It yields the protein CASSGNRGRGETQYF.

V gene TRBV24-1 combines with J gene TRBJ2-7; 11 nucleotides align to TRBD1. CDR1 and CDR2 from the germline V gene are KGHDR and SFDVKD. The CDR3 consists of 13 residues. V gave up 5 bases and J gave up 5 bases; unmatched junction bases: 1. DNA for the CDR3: TGTGCCACCAGTGGGACAGGGGGCAACGAGCAGTACTTC. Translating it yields CATSGTGGNEQYF.

CDR3 sequence: CATSRGGDSREAFF. In DNA form, the CDR3 reads TGTGCCACCAGCAGAGGGGGGGACTCCCGTGAAGCTTTCTTT. The chain uses TRBV15 and TRBJ1-1, with D tentatively TRBD1 (5 bases). Trimming cost V 1 base and J 7 bases, with 13 bases left between them. CDR1 is LNHNV and CDR2 is YYDKDF in the germline V gene (reference sequence). The CDR3 covers 14 residues.

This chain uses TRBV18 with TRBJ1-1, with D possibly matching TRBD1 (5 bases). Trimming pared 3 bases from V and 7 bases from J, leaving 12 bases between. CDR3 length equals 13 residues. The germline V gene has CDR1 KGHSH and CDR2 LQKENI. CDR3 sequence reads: CASSPPGAIEAFF. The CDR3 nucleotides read TGTGCCAGCTCACCCCCTGGGGCGATTGAAGCTTTCTTT.

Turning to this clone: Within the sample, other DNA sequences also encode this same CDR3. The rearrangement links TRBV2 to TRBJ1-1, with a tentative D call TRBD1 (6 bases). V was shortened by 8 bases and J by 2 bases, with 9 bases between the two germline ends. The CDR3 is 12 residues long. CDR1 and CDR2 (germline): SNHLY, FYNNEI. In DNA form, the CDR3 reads TGTGCCAGCGCCAGGGGAAACACTGAAGCTTTCTTT. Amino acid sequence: CASARGNTEAFF.

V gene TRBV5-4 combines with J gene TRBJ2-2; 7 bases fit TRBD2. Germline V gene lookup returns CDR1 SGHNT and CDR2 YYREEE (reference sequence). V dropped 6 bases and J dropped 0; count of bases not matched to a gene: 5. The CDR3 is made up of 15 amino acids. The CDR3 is CASKLGLTNTGELFF. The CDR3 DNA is TGTGCCAGCAAGCTGGGACTAACGAACACCGGGGAGCTGTTTTTT.

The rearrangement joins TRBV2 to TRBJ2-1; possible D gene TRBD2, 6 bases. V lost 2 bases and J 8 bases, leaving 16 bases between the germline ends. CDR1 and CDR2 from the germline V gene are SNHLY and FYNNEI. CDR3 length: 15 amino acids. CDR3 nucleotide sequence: TGTGCCAGCAGTGAACAGGGAGGAGGGCTGGATGAGCAGTTCTTC. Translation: CASSEQGGGLDEQFF.

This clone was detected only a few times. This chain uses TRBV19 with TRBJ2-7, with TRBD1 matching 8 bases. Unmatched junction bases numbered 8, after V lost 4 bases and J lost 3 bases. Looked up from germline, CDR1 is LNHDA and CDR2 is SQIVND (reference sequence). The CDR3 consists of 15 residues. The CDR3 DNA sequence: TGTGCCAGTAGTACGACCGGACAGGGCGTCTACGAGCAGTACTTC. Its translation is CASSTTGQGVYEQYF.

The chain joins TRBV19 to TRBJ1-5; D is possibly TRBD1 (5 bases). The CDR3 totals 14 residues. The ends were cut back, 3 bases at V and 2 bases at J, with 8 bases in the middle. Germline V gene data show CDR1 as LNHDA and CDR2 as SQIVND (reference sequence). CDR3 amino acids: CASSMARGNQPQHF. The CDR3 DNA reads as TGTGCCAGTAGTATGGCCAGGGGCAATCAGCCCCAGCATTTT.

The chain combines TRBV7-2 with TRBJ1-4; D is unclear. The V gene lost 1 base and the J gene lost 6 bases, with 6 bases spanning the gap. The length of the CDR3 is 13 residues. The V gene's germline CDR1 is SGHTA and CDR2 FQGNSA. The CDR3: CASSLGPDEKLFF. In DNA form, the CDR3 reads TGTGCCAGCAGCTTAGGTCCGGATGAAAAACTGTTTTTT.